The 19 T cell receptor beta chains below all came from one sample that was sequenced in a study of a mutant IDH1 vaccine in newly diagnosed glioma. The time point is: week 35, safety follow-up. In the vaccine, a single dose held 300 ug of the mutant IDH1 20-mer peptide, along with topical imiquimod. These receptors' antigens are unknown. The data were produced by immunoSEQ multiplex PCR, yet TCRdb's version contains in-frame clones alone and is incomplete. This table holds about 48,000 clones, 76% found once. This specimen was PBMCs, taken from a glioma patient whose treatment included an IDH1 peptide vaccine. These receptors originate from a man aged 40-49 years with glioma.

This sequence joins TRBV19 and TRBJ2-5; D might be TRBD1 (5 bases). Germline V gene lookup returns CDR1 LNHDA and CDR2 SQIVND (reference sequence). The CDR3 has 15 amino acids. Trimming removed 5 bases at V and 3 bases at J, with 16 bases between. CDR3 loop: CASSLSGINEETQYF. The CDR3 bases are TGTGCCAGTAGTCTCTCAGGGATAAACGAAGAGACCCAGTACTTC.

The chain recombines TRBV27 with TRBJ1-2; D is ambiguous. V shed 4 bases and J shed 5 bases, with 17 bases lying between them. Germline CDR1 MNHEY, CDR2 SMNVEV (reference sequence). CDR3 size: 15 residues. Here the CDR3 reads CASSSPFRGLYGYTF. CDR3 nucleotide sequence: TGTGCCAGCAGTTCCCCATTTAGAGGGCTTTATGGCTACACCTTC.

This clone was observed a single time. This chain joins TRBV11-2 and TRBJ2-1, with 10 bases fitting TRBD2. There are 17 residues in the CDR3. Losses at the gene ends were 1 base for V and 4 bases for J; bases not matched to a gene: 7. The V gene's germline CDR1 is SGHAT and CDR2 FQNNGV. CDR3 DNA sequence: TGTGCCAGCAGCTTAGGGCAGGGACTAGCGATATACAATGAGCAGTTCTTC. It encodes CASSLGQGLAIYNEQFF.

This clone appeared a few times. The chain couples TRBV5-6 to TRBJ1-1, with TRBD1 matching 12 bases. V lost 2 bases and J lost 11; bases outside the gene matches: 7. CDR1 is SGHDT and CDR2 is YYEEEE in the germline V gene. This CDR3 region has 14 residues. This chain's CDR3 is CASSFGTGGRSAFF. CDR3 in DNA: TGTGCCAGCAGCTTCGGGACAGGGGGCAGATCGGCTTTCTTT.

This clone was seen only once. Sequence at one end of the junction differs from germline and may be a read error. The chain recombines TRBV7-9 with TRBJ1-2; TRBD1 agrees at 7 bases. Germline assignment: CDR1 SEHNR and CDR2 FQNEAQ (reference sequence). The CDR3 is made up of 16 amino acids. This CDR3 reads CARSLVGRQGGYGYTF. The CDR3 bases are TGTGCCAGAAGCTTGGTCGGAAGACAGGGAGGCTATGGCTACACCTTC.

The rearrangement uses TRBV2 and TRBJ2-4, with D maybe TRBD2 (5 bases). Germline V gene data show CDR1 as SNHLY and CDR2 as FYNNEI. Deletions cut 1 base from V and 1 base from J, with 17 bases between. This CDR3 has 18 residues. In nucleotides, the CDR3 is TGTGCCAGCAGTGAAGGTAGCGCCGGTTTCGGGGCCAAAAACATTCAGTACTTC. Translated: CASSEGSAGFGAKNIQYF.

This clone was seen only a few times. The rearrangement links TRBV7-8 to TRBJ1-2; tentatively, D is TRBD1 (5 bases). Per germline, CDR1 SGHVS and CDR2 FQNEAQ. V was pared by 3 bases and J by 1 base, with 12 bases between. The CDR3 runs 15 residues. The chain's CDR3 is CASSFYQGRNYGYTF. DNA for the CDR3: TGTGCCAGCAGCTTTTACCAGGGCCGTAACTATGGCTACACCTTC.

The J gene is TRBJ2-1, the V gene TRBV9; the match to TRBD2 covers 7 bases. Trimming took 0 bases from V and 9 from J; bases not matched to a gene: 6. In germline, CDR1 is SGDLS, CDR2 YYNGEE. This CDR3 has 14 amino acids. Written as DNA, the CDR3 is TGTGCCAGCAGCGTAGGGGGACTAATGGGTGAGCAGTTCTTC. Amino acid sequence: CASSVGGLMGEQFF.

This clone has a handful of counts. The chain is built from TRBV9 and TRBJ2-1; D might be TRBD2 (6 bases). Between the trimmed V and J ends, which lost 3 bases and 2 bases, there was a span of 12 bases. Looked up from germline, CDR1 is SGDLS and CDR2 is YYNGEE. The CDR3 spans 15 residues. The CDR3 coding sequence is TGTGCCAGCAGCGCCGGGACTGTGGCCTACAATGAGCAGTTCTTC. Residues: CASSAGTVAYNEQFF.

The V gene is TRBV2, the J gene TRBJ1-4, with 7 bases matching TRBD1. Losses at the gene ends were 8 bases for V and 3 bases for J; bases not matched to a gene: 18. The CDR3 sequence is 18 residues long. Germline assignment: CDR1 SNHLY and CDR2 FYNNEI. The CDR3 loop is CASWFGDSQGVANEKLFF. As DNA, the CDR3 is TGTGCCAGCTGGTTCGGGGACAGTCAAGGGGTGGCTAATGAAAAACTGTTTTTT.

V and J are TRBV21-1 and TRBJ2-7. TRBV21-1 is shown as a pseudogene. The CDR3 runs 10 residues. The CDR3 sequence: CASNLYEQYV. In nucleotides, the CDR3 is TGTGCCAGCAACTTGTACGAGCAGTACGTC.

This chain uses TRBV7-2 with TRBJ1-4, with no clear D. The CDR3 consists of 14 residues. Trimming stripped 0 bases from V and 13 bases from J, with 15 bases between. Germline V gene data show CDR1 as SGHTA and CDR2 as FQGNSA. For the CDR3, the DNA is TGTGCCAGCAGCTTAGCGGGAAGAGGGCGGGGACTGTTTTTT. Residues: CASSLAGRGRGLFF.

CDR3 sequence: CASSQEGGTGASNYGYTF. In DNA form, the CDR3 reads TGCGCCAGCAGCCAAGAAGGGGGGACAGGGGCGTCCAACTATGGCTACACCTTC. The V gene is TRBV4-1, the J gene TRBJ1-2; TRBD1 matches at 10 bases. With 0 bases clipped from V and 2 bases from J, the junction kept 9 bases outside the gene matches. The V gene's germline CDR1 is MGHRA and CDR2 YSYEKL. The CDR3 consists of 18 residues.

This clone was seen a handful of times. The V gene is TRBV4-3, the J gene TRBJ1-3; the D gene is possibly TRBD1 (6 bases). The CDR3 loop spans 16 amino acids. CDR1 is LGHNA, CDR2 YSLEER, per germline. The V gene lost 1 base and the J gene lost 4 bases, with 14 bases spanning the gap. The CDR3 loop is CASSQAMTGVGNTIYF. DNA of the CDR3: TGCGCCAGCAGCCAAGCTATGACAGGCGTCGGAAACACCATATATTTT.

J is TRBJ1-4 and V is TRBV9; the D gene is possibly TRBD1 (5 bases). This CDR3 is 14 amino acids long. CDR1 is SGDLS and CDR2 is YYNGEE in the germline V gene. Trimming stripped 5 bases from V and 7 bases from J, with 15 bases between. The CDR3 DNA sequence: TGTGCCAGCAGTGAGGGCAGGGCAAGTGAAAAACTGTTTTTT. Encoded protein: CASSEGRASEKLFF. The full variable domain, completed using reference TRBV9 and TRBJ1-4, is DSGVTQTPKHLITATGQRVTLRCSPRSGDLSVYWYQQSLDQGLQFLIQYYNGEERAKGNILERFSAQQFPDLHSELNLSSLELGDSALYFCASSEGRASEKLFFGSGTQLSVL.

This chain uses TRBV11-2 with TRBJ2-5; no clear D gene. This CDR3 region has 11 residues. CDR1 and CDR2 (germline): SGHAT, FQNNGV. Between the trimmed V and J ends, which lost 4 bases and 7 bases, there was a span of 7 bases. As DNA, the CDR3 is TGTGCCAGCAGCTCTGGGCGGACCCAGTACTTC. The encoded protein is CASSSGRTQYF. Drawing the rest from reference TRBV11-2 and TRBJ2-5, the complete variable domain is EAGVAQSPRYKIIEKRQSVAFWCNPISGHATLYWYQQILGQGPKLLIQFQNNGVVDDSQLPKDRFSAERLKGVDSTLKIQPAKLEDSAVYLCASSSGRTQYFGPGTRLLVL.

The CDR3 coding sequence is TGTGCCAGTAGTATAGGGGCAGCCCCTAGCGAAAAACTGTTTTTT. It specifies CASSIGAAPSEKLFF. The chain recombines TRBV19 with TRBJ1-4, with D hard to call. Trimming stripped 1 base from V and 8 bases from J, with 14 bases between. Looked up from germline, CDR1 is LNHDA and CDR2 is SQIVND (reference sequence). This CDR3 contains 15 residues.

The gene calls are TRBV5-4 and TRBJ2-5, with D perhaps being TRBD1 or TRBD2 (5 bases each). Per the germline V gene, CDR1 is SGHNT and CDR2 is YYREEE (reference sequence). The CDR3 length is 18 residues. The V and J ends lost 3 bases and 5 bases respectively, with 26 bases between them. CDR3 residues: CASSSSRDLSFIGETQYF. CDR3 DNA sequence: TGTGCCAGCAGCTCGTCCCGGGACCTGAGTTTCATCGGGGAGACCCAGTACTTC.

The chain combines TRBV11-2 with TRBJ1-4, with D uncertain. Trimming left V 5 bases short and J 7 bases short, with 14 bases between. This CDR3 contains 14 residues. CDR1 and CDR2 (germline): SGHAT, FQNNGV. The CDR3 sequence is CASSQQVSSEKLFF. CDR3 DNA sequence: TGTGCCAGCAGCCAGCAGGTTTCCAGTGAAAAACTGTTTTTT.